This record concerns one T cell receptor beta chain sequence. What it binds is not known. The limits of the CDR3 on the DNA are not certain, so only TCRdb's listed CDR3 is given. TCR beta VDJ combinations and CDR3 sequences were profiled from genomic DNA. TCRdb processed the reads anew with MiXCR; each CDR3 protein has one entry. The sample includes 200,000 to 250,000 distinct CDR3 sequences, over 55% of them seen just once. The CDR3 adds up to 20 amino acids, both ends counted. The germline V gene encodes CDR1 MNHEY and CDR2 SVGAGI. This entry comes from a study of CD8+CD57+ T cells in acquired aplastic anemia. Findings and limits, study-wide: There were fewer than 35 CD8+ CDR3 sequences that occurred in both patients and controls.

An expansion of CD8+CD57+ cells by flow cytometry had been shown in patients chosen for sequencing. The sequence was collected from a human donor with aplastic anemia. Sample: sorted CD4+, CD8+, or CD8+CD57+ T cells (not recorded which) from PBMCs. The chain combines TRBV6-5 with TRBJ2-6; the DNA was not compared with TRBD1, the D call given in the table. CDR3 loop: CASSGGGEETQYFGANVLTF.